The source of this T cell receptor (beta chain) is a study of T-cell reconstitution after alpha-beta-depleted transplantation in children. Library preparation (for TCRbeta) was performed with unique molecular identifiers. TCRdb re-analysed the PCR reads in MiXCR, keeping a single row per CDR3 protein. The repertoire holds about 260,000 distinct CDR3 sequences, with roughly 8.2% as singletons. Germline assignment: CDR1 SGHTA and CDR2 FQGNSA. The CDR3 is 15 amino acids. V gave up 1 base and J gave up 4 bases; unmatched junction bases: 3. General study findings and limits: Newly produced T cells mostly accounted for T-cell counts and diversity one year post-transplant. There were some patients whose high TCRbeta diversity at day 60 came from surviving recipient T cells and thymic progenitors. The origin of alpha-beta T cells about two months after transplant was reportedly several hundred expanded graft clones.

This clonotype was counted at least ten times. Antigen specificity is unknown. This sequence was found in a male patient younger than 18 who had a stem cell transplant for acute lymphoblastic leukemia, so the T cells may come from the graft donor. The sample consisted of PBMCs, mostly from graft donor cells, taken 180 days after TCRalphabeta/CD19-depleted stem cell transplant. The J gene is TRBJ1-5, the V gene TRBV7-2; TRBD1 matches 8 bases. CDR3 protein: CASSLVTGGNQPQHF. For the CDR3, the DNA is TGTGCCAGCAGCTTAGTTACAGGGGGTAATCAGCCCCAGCATTTT. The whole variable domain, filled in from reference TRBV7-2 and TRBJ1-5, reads GAGVSQSPSNKVTEKGKDVELRCDPISGHTALYWYRQSLGQGLEFLIYFQGNSAPDKSGLPSDRFSAERTGGSVSTLTIQRTQQEDSAVYLCASSLVTGGNQPQHFGDGTRLSIL.